This T cell receptor (beta chain) is from a study of cytomegalovirus exposure and HLA in healthy donors. Amplification used 60 Vbeta primers and 13 Jbeta primers. Measured with immunoSEQ multiplex PCR; TCRdb has only the in-frame clones, and not every one. Counted here are some 80,000 clones, roughly 65% occurring once; the ten biggest clones make up about 4.7%. Germline CDR1 reads MNHEY; CDR2 reads SMNVEV (reference sequence). Trimming left V 3 bases short and J 1 base short, with 12 bases between. This CDR3 contains 15 residues. V and J are TRBV27 and TRBJ1-1; tentatively, D is TRBD1 (6 bases). The receptor comes from a male donor in good health and CMV-seropositive. The sample comprised PBMCs. In DNA form, the CDR3 reads TGTGCCAGCAGTTTGGGTGCGGGGGCGAACACTGAAGCTTTCTTT. Amino acid sequence: CASSLGAGANTEAFF.